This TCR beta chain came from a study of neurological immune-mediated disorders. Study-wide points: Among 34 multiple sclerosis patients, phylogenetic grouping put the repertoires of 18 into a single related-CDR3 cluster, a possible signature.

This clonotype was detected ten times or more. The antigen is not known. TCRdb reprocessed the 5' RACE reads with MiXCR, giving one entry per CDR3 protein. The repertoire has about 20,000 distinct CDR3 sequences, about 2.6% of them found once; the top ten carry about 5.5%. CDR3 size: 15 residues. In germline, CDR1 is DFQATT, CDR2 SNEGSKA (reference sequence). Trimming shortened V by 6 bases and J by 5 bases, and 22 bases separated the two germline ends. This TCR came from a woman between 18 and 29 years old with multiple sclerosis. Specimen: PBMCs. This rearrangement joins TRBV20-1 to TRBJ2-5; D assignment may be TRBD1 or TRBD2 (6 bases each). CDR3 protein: CSAAVTTGRRETQYF. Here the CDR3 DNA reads TGCAGTGCCGCGGTTACAACAGGGAGGCGGGAGACCCAGTACTTC.